Below are 22 T cell receptor beta chains sequenced from a single sample in a study of T cell responses to AZD1222 COVID-19 vaccine. Repertoires were generated with immunoSEQ multiplex PCR, while TCRdb's copy carries only in-frame clones and drops some. This table holds about 78,000 clones, approximately 90% found once. The sample was peripheral blood, taken 28 days after the second AZD1222 dose. All receptors derive from an adult who received the AZD1222 COVID-19 vaccine.

This rearrangement joins TRBV30 to TRBJ1-1; TRBD1 matches at 7 bases. Germline loops: CDR1 GTSNPN, CDR2 SVGIG (reference sequence). V shed 4 bases, J shed 1 base, and the junction held 9 bases outside the gene matches. CDR3 length: 15 amino acids. CDR3 region: CAWTEGGSRNTEAFF. DNA of the CDR3: TGTGCCTGGACCGAAGGGGGCTCAAGGAACACTGAAGCTTTCTTT. Variable domain in full (rest from reference TRBV30 and TRBJ1-1): SQTIHQWPATLVQPVGSPLSLECTVEGTSNPNLYWYRQAAGRGLQLLFYSVGIGQISSEVPQNLSASRPQDRQFILSSKKLLLSDSGFYLCAWTEGGSRNTEAFFGQGTRLTVV.

This sequence joins TRBV12-3 or TRBV12-4 and TRBJ2-7, with D perhaps given as TRBD1 or TRBD2 (5 bases each). Between the trimmed V and J ends, which lost 6 bases and 0 bases, there was a span of 9 bases. The CDR3 consists of 13 residues. The CDR3 loop is CASSGTDSYEQYF. The DNA of the CDR3 is TGTGCCAGCAGCGGGACGGACTCCTACGAGCAGTACTTC.

The rearrangement uses TRBV18 and TRBJ1-4; maybe TRBD1 (5 bases). The CDR3 consists of 15 residues. Germline CDR1 and CDR2: KGHSH and LQKENI. V lost 5 bases and J 3 bases, leaving 13 bases between the germline ends. The CDR3 sequence is CASSAEVRANEKLFF. The CDR3 nucleotides read TGTGCCAGCTCAGCCGAAGTCAGGGCTAATGAAAAACTGTTTTTT.

V and J are TRBV2 and TRBJ2-3; D not resolved. The V end was cut by 2 bases, the J end by 2 bases, with 8 bases between. Germline V CDR1 and CDR2: SNHLY, FYNNEI. CDR3 length: 14 residues. The CDR3 region is CASSELRNTDTQYF. Written as DNA, the CDR3 is TGTGCCAGCAGTGAATTAAGAAACACAGATACGCAGTATTTT.

This clone was found once. The rearrangement links TRBV7-3 to TRBJ2-2, with D unclear. CDR1 and CDR2 (germline): SGHTA, FQGTGA. The CDR3 is 13 amino acids. The V and J ends lost 4 bases and 0 bases respectively, with 3 bases between them. CDR3: CASSSSNTGELFF. The CDR3 nucleotides are TGTGCCAGCAGCTCCTCGAACACCGGGGAGCTGTTTTTT.

This clone was observed a few times. The V and J genes are TRBV30 and TRBJ1-2, with D unresolved. The germline V gene encodes CDR1 GTSNPN and CDR2 SVGIG (reference sequence). Between the trimmed V and J ends, which lost 2 bases and 5 bases, there was a span of 9 bases. The CDR3 covers 12 residues. CDR3 sequence reads: CAWSFAGYGYTF. The CDR3 nucleotides read TGTGCCTGGAGTTTTGCCGGGTATGGCTACACCTTC.

The chain has TRBV2 and TRBJ2-5, with D possibly called TRBD1 or TRBD2 (6 bases each). V was shortened by 2 bases and J by 4 bases, with 14 bases between the two germline ends. Looked up from germline, CDR1 is SNHLY and CDR2 is FYNNEI. The CDR3 runs to 15 residues. In nucleotides, the CDR3 is TGTGCCAGCAGTGAAAACACAGGGACTCGAGAGACCCAGTACTTC. The encoded protein is CASSENTGTRETQYF. Full variable domain (missing parts from reference TRBV2 and TRBJ2-5): EPEVTQTPSHQVTQMGQEVILRCVPISNHLYFYWYRQILGQKVEFLVSFYNNEISEKSEIFDDQFSVERPDGSNFTLKIRSTKLEDSAMYFCASSENTGTRETQYFGPGTRLLVL.

The chain recombines TRBV5-5 with TRBJ2-7, with D possibly matching TRBD1 (7 bases). The CDR3 spans 15 residues. Deletions cut 6 bases from V and 2 bases from J, with 18 bases between. Germline loops: CDR1 SGHKS, CDR2 YYEKEE (reference sequence). The CDR3 sequence: CASKLGQGGTYEQYF. The CDR3 nucleotides read TGTGCCAGCAAACTGGGGCAGGGGGGCACCTACGAGCAGTACTTC.

This clone appeared a few times. This chain links TRBV30 with TRBJ2-2; tentative D call: TRBD2 (5 bases). The CDR3 contains 15 residues. Germline V gene data show CDR1 as GTSNPN and CDR2 as SVGIG (reference sequence). V was shortened by 2 bases and J by 4 bases, with 14 bases between the two germline ends. CDR3 DNA: TGTGCCTGGAGTATCGGTCGAGGGAGCACCGGGGAGCTGTTTTTT. Encoded protein: CAWSIGRGSTGELFF.

This chain links TRBV7-2 with TRBJ2-1; the match to TRBD2 covers 9 bases. CDR3 length: 15 residues. The V gene end was trimmed by 1 base and the J gene end by 2 bases; junction bases not matched to a gene: 0. Germline loops: CDR1 SGHTA, CDR2 FQGNSA. The CDR3 nucleotides read TGTGCCAGCAGCTTAGTAGCGGGAGCCTACAATGAGCAGTTCTTC. Translation: CASSLVAGAYNEQFF.

The chain joins TRBV30 to TRBJ1-2; D gene uncertain. Trimming shortened V by 4 bases and J by 0 bases, and 18 bases separated the two germline ends. There are 16 residues in the CDR3. The germline V gene has CDR1 GTSNPN and CDR2 SVGIG (reference sequence). CDR3 residues: CAWKTKIRLANYGYTF. The CDR3 DNA sequence: TGTGCCTGGAAGACGAAGATCCGACTAGCTAACTATGGCTACACCTTC.

The chain combines TRBV5-5 with TRBJ2-1; D assignment may be TRBD1 or TRBD2 (5 bases each). V was shortened by 10 bases and J by 5 bases, with 25 bases between the two germline ends. Germline loops: CDR1 SGHKS, CDR2 YYEKEE (reference sequence). The CDR3 has 16 amino acids. CDR3 region: CAGHRGLTIRDNEQFF. For the CDR3, the DNA is TGTGCCGGACACCGGGGCCTTACAATCAGAGACAATGAGCAGTTCTTC.

V usage is TRBV11-2 and J usage is TRBJ1-1; tentatively, D is TRBD1 (6 bases). The CDR3 contains 15 residues. CDR1 is SGHAT and CDR2 is FQNNGV in the germline V gene. Deletions cut 4 bases from V and 3 bases from J, with 15 bases between. CDR3 sequence reads: CASSSLRGGDTEAFF. The CDR3 DNA follows: TGTGCCAGCAGCTCACTCAGGGGAGGGGACACTGAAGCTTTCTTT.

The chain recombines TRBV4-1 with TRBJ1-3; D is unresolved. Germline CDR1 MGHRA, CDR2 YSYEKL. The CDR3 is 15 residues long. V lost 1 base and J lost 0, with 7 bases in between. Written as DNA, the CDR3 is TGCGCCAGCAGCCAAGTATTAAGCTCTGGAAACACCATATATTTT. Its protein is CASSQVLSSGNTIYF.

V gene TRBV7-2 combines with J gene TRBJ1-2; possible D gene TRBD1, 5 bases. The CDR3 spans 13 residues. Germline V CDR1 and CDR2: SGHTA, FQGNSA. Trimming took off 2 bases at V and 6 bases at J, with 10 bases between the two ends. Here the CDR3 reads CASSLYRWDGYTF. CDR3 DNA sequence: TGTGCCAGCAGCTTATACAGGTGGGATGGCTACACCTTC.

The chain carries TRBV5-6 and TRBJ1-4; 7 nucleotides agree with TRBD1. The V gene's germline CDR1 is SGHDT and CDR2 YYEEEE. This CDR3 is built from 15 residues. Trimming at V came to 3 bases and at J to 5 bases, leaving 7 bases not matched to a gene. DNA for the CDR3: TGTGCCAGCAGCTCAGCCGGGACAGCGAATGAAAAACTGTTTTTT. Amino acids: CASSSAGTANEKLFF.

The chain uses TRBV12-3 or TRBV12-4 and TRBJ2-5; a weak D match, TRBD2 (5 bases). The CDR3 loop spans 13 amino acids. V gave up 1 base and J gave up 3 bases, with 6 bases separating them. CDR3 DNA sequence: TGTGCCAGCAGTTTAGTGACTAAAGAGACCCAGTACTTC. It specifies CASSLVTKETQYF.

The gene calls are TRBV9 and TRBJ2-1; D is ambiguous. Germline V gene sequence: CDR1 SGDLS, CDR2 YYNGEE. The CDR3 extends over 14 amino acids. V lost 1 base, J lost 5 bases, and 10 bases lay in between. This CDR3 reads CASSVSNSHNEQFF. Written as DNA, the CDR3 is TGTGCCAGCAGCGTATCGAACAGTCACAATGAGCAGTTCTTC.

This chain uses TRBV11-3 with TRBJ2-4; 9 bases are a match to TRBD1. This CDR3 region has 15 residues. CDR1 SGHNT and CDR2 YENEEA come from the germline V gene. V dropped 5 bases and J dropped 6; count of bases not matched to a gene: 8. The CDR3 is CASSLTGQGGNIQYF. The DNA of the CDR3 is TGTGCCAGCAGCCTTACGGGACAGGGCGGAAACATTCAGTACTTC. Looking up the rest from reference TRBV11-3 and TRBJ2-4 gives the full variable domain: EAGVVQSPRYKIIEKKQPVAFWCNPISGHNTLYWYLQNLGQGPELLIRYENEEAVDDSQLPKDRFSAERLKGVDSTLKIQPAELGDSAVYLCASSLTGQGGNIQYFGAGTRLSVL.

V usage is TRBV7-6 and J usage is TRBJ2-5, with 15 bases lining up with TRBD2. The V gene's germline CDR1 is SGHVS and CDR2 FNYEAQ. The CDR3 runs to 20 residues. Unmatched junction bases numbered 15, after V lost 2 bases and J lost 5 bases. The CDR3 loop is CASSLWGQGTSGGRVETQYF. The CDR3 region has the DNA TGTGCCAGCAGCTTATGGGGCCAAGGGACTAGCGGGGGGAGAGTGGAGACCCAGTACTTC.

The V and J genes are TRBV3-1 (or the pseudogene TRBV3-2) and TRBJ1-2; no definite D call. This CDR3 is 14 amino acids long. The germline V and J ends were trimmed by 0 bases and 0 bases, with 5 bases remaining between them. The germline CDR1 and CDR2 sequences are LGHDT and YNNKEL (reference sequence). CDR3 nucleotide sequence: TGTGCCAGCAGCCAAGATGTAGCTAACTATGGCTACACCTTC. Its protein product is CASSQDVANYGYTF.

The chain joins TRBV5-1 to TRBJ1-2; D ambiguous. V lost 2 bases and J lost 4, with 9 bases in between. Germline V CDR1 and CDR2: SGHRS, YFSETQ. The CDR3 extends over 13 amino acids. The CDR3 coding sequence is TGCGCCAGCAGCTTACGGGGTGGCTATGGCTACACCTTC. Protein sequence: CASSLRGGYGYTF.